The text below deals with one T cell receptor beta chain. This sample is part of a study of long-term antiretroviral therapy in people with HIV. It was version v3.0 of the immunoSEQ assay that was run at survey level. TCRdb's copy holds only in-frame clones and misses some; the assay was immunoSEQ multiplex PCR. The sample contains roughly 33,000 clones, approximately 80% of which appear only once. V dropped 3 bases and J dropped 5; count of bases not matched to a gene: 6. The CDR3 is made up of 14 amino acids. CDR1 and CDR2 (germline): SGHAT, FQNNGV. The V call is TRBV11-2, the J call TRBJ1-1, with 7 bases that match TRBD1. This TCR derives from a woman aged 45 to 65 with HIV. The material was unsorted PBMCs, obtained 3.1 years after starting antiretroviral therapy. The CDR3 DNA sequence: TGTGCCAGCAGCTTCGCGACAGGGTATACTGAAGCTTTCTTT. Protein: CASSFATGYTEAFF.